This TCR beta chain originates from a study of T cells after yellow fever vaccination. The germline V gene has CDR1 LNHDA and CDR2 SQIVND (reference sequence). The CDR3 extends over 14 amino acids. After removal of 6 bases from V and 6 bases from J, the junction contained 6 bases not matched to a gene. TCRdb ran MiXCR on the 5' RACE reads and lists one entry per CDR3 protein. The table lists hundreds of thousands of distinct CDR3 sequences, around 8.6% of them singletons, with approximately 3.3% in the top ten. The sample was CD4+ T cells sorted from PBMCs, taken 5 days after the yellow fever booster vaccination. The clonotype was recovered from a man between 18 and 29 years old who received the YFV17D yellow fever vaccine. The chain joins TRBV19 to TRBJ2-1; the match to TRBD2 covers 9 bases. CDR3 DNA: TGTGCCAGTAGCTTTAGCGGGGGCATCAATGAGCAGTTCTTC. Protein sequence: CASSFSGGINEQFF.